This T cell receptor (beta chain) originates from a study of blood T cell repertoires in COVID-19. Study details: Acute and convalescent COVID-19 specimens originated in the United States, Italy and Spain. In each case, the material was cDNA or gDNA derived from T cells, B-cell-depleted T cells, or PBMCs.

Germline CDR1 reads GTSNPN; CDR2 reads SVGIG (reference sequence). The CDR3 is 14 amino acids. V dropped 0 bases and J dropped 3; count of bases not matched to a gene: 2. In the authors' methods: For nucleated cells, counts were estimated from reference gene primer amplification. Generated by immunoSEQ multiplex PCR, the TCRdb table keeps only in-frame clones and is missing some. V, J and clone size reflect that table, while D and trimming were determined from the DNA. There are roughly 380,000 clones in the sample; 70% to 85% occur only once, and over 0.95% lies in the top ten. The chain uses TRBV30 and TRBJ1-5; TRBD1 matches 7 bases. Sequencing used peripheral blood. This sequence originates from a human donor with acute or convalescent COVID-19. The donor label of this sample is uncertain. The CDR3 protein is CAWSVDRVNQPQHF. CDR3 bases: TGTGCCTGGAGTGTAGACAGGGTCAATCAGCCCCAGCATTTT.